A selection of T cell receptor beta chains follows, all from one sample in a study of spatial heterogeneity in lung cancer. MiXCR was run by TCRdb on the 5' RACE reads, yielding one entry per CDR3 protein. Of 2,000 to 2,500 distinct CDR3 sequences in the sample, roughly 12% were seen once. Sample: normal lung tissue next to the tumor, taken at surgery. These receptors all come from a male donor with early-stage non-small cell lung cancer. Each CDR3 is given with its conserved first and last residue. A D gene is named only where the DNA matches it firmly. Clone size appears in some rows only: once, few, many, or a class for an expanded clone.

j_gene: TRBJ2-1
v_gene: TRBV19
abundance: large
d_gene: TRBD1
CDR3nt: TGTGCCAGTAGTGTCGGGACAGGGACGTACAATGAGCAGTTCTTC
CDR3aa: CASSVGTGTYNEQFF

j_gene: TRBJ1-4
v_gene: TRBV5-6
abundance: medium-sized
d_gene: -
CDR3nt: TGTGCCAGCAGCTTGGGGGAAAAACTGTTTTTT
CDR3aa: CASSLGEKLFF

j_gene: TRBJ1-5
v_gene: TRBV5-1
abundance: large
d_gene: TRBD1
CDR3nt: TGCGCCAGCAGCCCGCAGGGGGCAGATCAGCCCCAGCATTTT
CDR3aa: CASSPQGADQPQHF

j_gene: TRBJ2-6
v_gene: TRBV27
abundance: medium-sized
d_gene: -
CDR3nt: TGTGCCAGCAGTTTAAGGGGGGCTGGGGCCAACGTCCTGACTTTC
CDR3aa: CASSLRGAGANVLTF

j_gene: TRBJ2-3
v_gene: TRBV7-9
abundance: -
d_gene: -
CDR3nt: TGTGCCAGCAGCTTAGCGGCGGATACGCAGTATTTT
CDR3aa: CASSLAADTQYF

j_gene: TRBJ2-3
v_gene: TRBV29-1
abundance: medium-sized
d_gene: TRBD1
CDR3nt: TGCAGCGTTGGGGGGACAGGAGTAGCAGATACGCAGTATTTT
CDR3aa: CSVGGTGVADTQYF

j_gene: TRBJ2-2
v_gene: TRBV30
abundance: many
d_gene: TRBD2
CDR3nt: TGTGCCTGGGATGGCGGGAGCAGCAACACCGGGGAGCTGTTTTTT
CDR3aa: CAWDGGSSNTGELFF

j_gene: TRBJ2-3
v_gene: TRBV7-3
abundance: medium-sized
d_gene: -
CDR3nt: TGTGCCAGCAGCCCTCAGAGGGGGGCAGATACGCAGTATTTT
CDR3aa: CASSPQRGADTQYF

j_gene: TRBJ2-1
v_gene: TRBV12-3/TRBV12-4
abundance: medium-sized
d_gene: -
CDR3nt: TGTGCCAGCAGAAAAACAGGTGTTATTTACAATGAGCAGTTCTTC
CDR3aa: CASRKTGVIYNEQFF

j_gene: TRBJ2-5
v_gene: TRBV11-1
abundance: -
d_gene: -
CDR3nt: TGTGCCAGCAGGGCTCAAGAGACCCAGTACTTC
CDR3aa: CASRAQETQYF

j_gene: TRBJ1-2
v_gene: TRBV6-5
abundance: -
d_gene: -
CDR3nt: TGTGCCAGCGGGACCGGGCCTCAGGGCTACACCTTC
CDR3aa: CASGTGPQGYTF

j_gene: TRBJ1-5
v_gene: TRBV28
abundance: medium-sized
d_gene: -
CDR3nt: TGTGCCAGCAGTTTCGATACCCAGCCCCAGCATTTT
CDR3aa: CASSFDTQPQHF

j_gene: TRBJ1-6
v_gene: TRBV7-2
abundance: medium-sized
d_gene: -
CDR3nt: TGTGCCAGCCAGACGGGGATTTCCTATAATTCACCCCTCCACTTT
CDR3aa: CASQTGISYNSPLHF

j_gene: TRBJ2-1
v_gene: TRBV24-1
abundance: medium-sized
d_gene: -
CDR3nt: TGTGCCACCAGTAGCCCGACCGGAGACACCTGGGTTGAGCAGTTCTTC
CDR3aa: CATSSPTGDTWVEQFF

j_gene: TRBJ2-4
v_gene: TRBV2
abundance: -
d_gene: -
CDR3nt: TGTGCCAGCAGAAGGGGAAACATTCAGTACTTC
CDR3aa: CASRRGNIQYF

j_gene: TRBJ1-1
v_gene: TRBV7-2
abundance: few
d_gene: -
CDR3nt: TGTGCCAGCAGCCCGGGCCTTAGGGGCGCTGAAGCTTTCTTT
CDR3aa: CASSPGLRGAEAFF

j_gene: TRBJ2-1
v_gene: TRBV18
abundance: medium-sized
d_gene: -
CDR3nt: TGTGCCAGCTCACCACGGACTAACAATGAGCAGTTCTTC
CDR3aa: CASSPRTNNEQFF

j_gene: TRBJ2-3
v_gene: TRBV7-9
abundance: many
d_gene: -
CDR3nt: TGTGCCAGCAGCTTAGACGACGTGGGGTTTTATACGCAGTATTTT
CDR3aa: CASSLDDVGFYTQYF

j_gene: TRBJ2-7
v_gene: TRBV18
abundance: few
d_gene: TRBD1
CDR3nt: TGTGCCAGCTCCACCCGGGACAGGGTGTACGAGCAGTACTTC
CDR3aa: CASSTRDRVYEQYF

j_gene: TRBJ2-7
v_gene: TRBV29-1
abundance: medium-sized
d_gene: -
CDR3nt: TGCAGCGTTGATACGGGAGAGACCTACGAGCAGTACTTC
CDR3aa: CSVDTGETYEQYF

j_gene: TRBJ2-1
v_gene: TRBV7-8
abundance: large
d_gene: -
CDR3nt: TGTGCCAGCAGCCTAAGGGAGAGCCACAATGAGCAGTTCTTC
CDR3aa: CASSLRESHNEQFF

j_gene: TRBJ1-1
v_gene: TRBV10-3
abundance: medium-sized
d_gene: -
CDR3nt: TGTGCCATCAGTAACACGGGATATGAAGCTTTCTTT
CDR3aa: CAISNTGYEAFF

j_gene: TRBJ2-1
v_gene: TRBV14
abundance: -
d_gene: TRBD2
CDR3nt: TGTGCCAGCAGCCAAGTAGCGGGACTAAATGAGCAGTTCTTC
CDR3aa: CASSQVAGLNEQFF

j_gene: TRBJ2-5
v_gene: TRBV3-1
abundance: few
d_gene: -
CDR3nt: TGTGCCAGCAGCCAAGAGTACGAGACCCAGTACTTC
CDR3aa: CASSQEYETQYF

j_gene: TRBJ2-1
v_gene: TRBV6-2/TRBV6-3
abundance: medium-sized
d_gene: TRBD2
CDR3nt: TGTGCCAGCAGTTACTCGGCGGGAGGTATGAATGAGCAGTTCTTC
CDR3aa: CASSYSAGGMNEQFF

j_gene: TRBJ2-2
v_gene: TRBV11-2
abundance: medium-sized
d_gene: -
CDR3nt: TGTGCCAGCAGCTTACGGGCAGGGAGTTCCGGGGAGCTGTTTTTT
CDR3aa: CASSLRAGSSGELFF

j_gene: TRBJ1-5
v_gene: TRBV7-9
abundance: medium-sized
d_gene: TRBD1
CDR3nt: TGTGCCAGCAGCCAGGGGACAGGGGCGGGTCAGCCCCAGCATTTT
CDR3aa: CASSQGTGAGQPQHF

j_gene: TRBJ1-2
v_gene: TRBV19
abundance: large
d_gene: TRBD1
CDR3nt: TGTGCCAGTACTATCCACGAAGGGGGCGCAGGTGGCTACACCTTC
CDR3aa: CASTIHEGGAGGYTF

j_gene: TRBJ2-5
v_gene: TRBV2
abundance: medium-sized
d_gene: -
CDR3nt: TGTGCCAGCAGTGAAAAGAGGAGGGTGGAGACCCAGTACTTC
CDR3aa: CASSEKRRVETQYF

j_gene: TRBJ1-1
v_gene: TRBV2
abundance: medium-sized
d_gene: -
CDR3nt: TGTGCCAGCAGTGTTCCAGGGGCCACTGAAGCTTTCTTT
CDR3aa: CASSVPGATEAFF

j_gene: TRBJ1-5
v_gene: TRBV7-9
abundance: many
d_gene: -
CDR3nt: TGTGCCAGCAGCTTAGCCTCAGGAGGGGATCAGCCCCAGCATTTT
CDR3aa: CASSLASGGDQPQHF

j_gene: TRBJ2-3
v_gene: TRBV5-1
abundance: medium-sized
d_gene: -
CDR3nt: TGCGCCAGCAGGAAAGAGAGGAGCGGAGACCCTTTCACAGATACGCAGTATTTT
CDR3aa: CASRKERSGDPFTDTQYF

j_gene: TRBJ2-3
v_gene: TRBV6-2/TRBV6-3
abundance: medium-sized
d_gene: -
CDR3nt: TGTGCCAGCATCAGACTAGGGGCAGATACGCAGTATTTT
CDR3aa: CASIRLGADTQYF

j_gene: TRBJ2-7
v_gene: TRBV27
abundance: medium-sized
d_gene: -
CDR3nt: TGTGCCAGCAGTCCCCTTATATCCCCGGGGGATAACTACGAGCAGTACTTC
CDR3aa: CASSPLISPGDNYEQYF

j_gene: TRBJ2-2
v_gene: TRBV29-1
abundance: medium-sized
d_gene: TRBD1
CDR3nt: TGCAGCGTGCGGGGACAGGGGGGGACCGGGGAGCTGTTTTTT
CDR3aa: CSVRGQGGTGELFF

j_gene: TRBJ2-7
v_gene: TRBV20-1
abundance: medium-sized
d_gene: TRBD1
CDR3nt: TGCAGTGCTAGTCCCGCCGGGACAGGGGGCTTCGAGCAGTACTTC
CDR3aa: CSASPAGTGGFEQYF

j_gene: TRBJ2-6
v_gene: TRBV28
abundance: many
d_gene: -
CDR3nt: TGTGCCAGCAGTCGGAGACAGGCCCCCTCTGGGGCCAACGTCCTGACTTTC
CDR3aa: CASSRRQAPSGANVLTF

j_gene: TRBJ1-5
v_gene: TRBV23-1
abundance: medium-sized
d_gene: TRBD1
CDR3nt: TGCGCCAGCAGTCAGCCCCGAGGGAGGGGGCTCCAGGTGGGGAATCAGCCCCAGCATTTT
CDR3aa: CASSQPRGRGLQVGNQPQHF

j_gene: TRBJ2-2
v_gene: TRBV2
abundance: medium-sized
d_gene: -
CDR3nt: TGTGCCAGCAGTGAGAGGTCTAGCCGAAACACCGGGGAGCTGTTTTTT
CDR3aa: CASSERSSRNTGELFF

j_gene: TRBJ1-1
v_gene: TRBV6-5
abundance: -
d_gene: TRBD1
CDR3nt: TGTGCCAGCAGCTCCGCCGGGACAGGGGATACTGAAGCTTTCTTT
CDR3aa: CASSSAGTGDTEAFF

j_gene: TRBJ2-1
v_gene: TRBV9
abundance: medium-sized
d_gene: -
CDR3nt: TGTGCCAGCAGCGTCGGGTATGAGCAGTTCTTC
CDR3aa: CASSVGYEQFF

j_gene: TRBJ2-3
v_gene: TRBV11-3
abundance: medium-sized
d_gene: -
CDR3nt: TGTGCCAGCAGCTTAGGTGGAGGGGGAGAGGGCACAGATACGCAGTATTTT
CDR3aa: CASSLGGGGEGTDTQYF

j_gene: TRBJ1-5
v_gene: TRBV6-6
abundance: medium-sized
d_gene: TRBD1
CDR3nt: TGTGCCAGCAGATTGGGACAGGGAGACAATCAGCCCCAGCATTTT
CDR3aa: CASRLGQGDNQPQHF

j_gene: TRBJ2-3
v_gene: TRBV24-1
abundance: medium-sized
d_gene: TRBD2
CDR3nt: TGTGCCACCAGTGATTTGCGGACCGGCGGGAGCTCAGATACGCAGTATTTT
CDR3aa: CATSDLRTGGSSDTQYF

j_gene: TRBJ1-2
v_gene: TRBV7-2
abundance: -
d_gene: -
CDR3nt: TGTGCCAGCAGCTTAGATTCAGGGAACTATGGCTACACCTTC
CDR3aa: CASSLDSGNYGYTF

j_gene: TRBJ2-6
v_gene: TRBV9
abundance: few
d_gene: -
CDR3nt: TGTGCCAGCAGCGTAGGTTATGGATTGGGGGCTGGGGCCAACGTCCTGACTTTC
CDR3aa: CASSVGYGLGAGANVLTF

j_gene: TRBJ2-1
v_gene: TRBV9
abundance: medium-sized
d_gene: TRBD2
CDR3nt: TGTGCCAGCAGCCCGGGACTAGCGCAGAACAATGAGCAGTTCTTC
CDR3aa: CASSPGLAQNNEQFF

j_gene: TRBJ2-6
v_gene: TRBV6-6
abundance: medium-sized
d_gene: -
CDR3nt: TGTGCCAGCAGCTCGGTCTCTGTGGCACTAGCTCCATACGGGGCCAACGTCCTGACTTTC
CDR3aa: CASSSVSVALAPYGANVLTF

j_gene: TRBJ1-1
v_gene: TRBV14
abundance: medium-sized
d_gene: -
CDR3nt: TGTGCCAGCAGCCCTTACTCCCCGCCGAACACTGAAGCTTTCTTT
CDR3aa: CASSPYSPPNTEAFF

j_gene: TRBJ1-1
v_gene: TRBV7-2
abundance: medium-sized
d_gene: -
CDR3nt: TGTGCCAGCAGCTTATGGTCCCAGACTGAAGCTTTCTTT
CDR3aa: CASSLWSQTEAFF